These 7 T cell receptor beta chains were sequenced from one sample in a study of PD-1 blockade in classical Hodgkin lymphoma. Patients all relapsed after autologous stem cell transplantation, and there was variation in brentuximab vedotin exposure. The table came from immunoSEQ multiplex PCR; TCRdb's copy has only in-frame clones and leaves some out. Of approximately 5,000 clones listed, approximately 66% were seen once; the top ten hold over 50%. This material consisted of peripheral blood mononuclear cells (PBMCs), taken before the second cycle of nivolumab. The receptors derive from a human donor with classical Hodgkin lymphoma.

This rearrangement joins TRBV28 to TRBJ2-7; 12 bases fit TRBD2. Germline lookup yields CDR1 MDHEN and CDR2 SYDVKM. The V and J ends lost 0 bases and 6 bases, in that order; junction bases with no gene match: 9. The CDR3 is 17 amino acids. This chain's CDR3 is CASSLWNLAGGPGEQYF. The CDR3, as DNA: TGTGCCAGCAGTTTATGGAATCTAGCGGGAGGGCCAGGCGAGCAGTACTTC. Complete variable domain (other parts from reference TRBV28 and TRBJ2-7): DVKVTQSSRYLVKRTGEKVFLECVQDMDHENMFWYRQDPGLGLRLIYFSYDVKMKEKGDIPEGYSVSREKKERFSLILESASTNQTSMYLCASSLWNLAGGPGEQYFGPGTRLTVT.

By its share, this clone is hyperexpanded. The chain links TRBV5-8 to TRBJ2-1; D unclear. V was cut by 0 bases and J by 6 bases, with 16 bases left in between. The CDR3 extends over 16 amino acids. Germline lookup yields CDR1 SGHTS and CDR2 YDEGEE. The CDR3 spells CASSLAAFRTTNEQFF. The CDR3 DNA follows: TGTGCCAGCAGCTTGGCGGCCTTTCGCACCACCAATGAGCAGTTCTTC. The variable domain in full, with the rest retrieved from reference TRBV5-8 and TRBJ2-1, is EAGVTQSPTHLIKTRGQQATLRCSPISGHTSVYWYQQALGLGLQFLLWYDEGEERNRGNFPPRFSGRQFPNYSSELNVNALELEDSALYLCASSLAAFRTTNEQFFGPGTRLTVL.

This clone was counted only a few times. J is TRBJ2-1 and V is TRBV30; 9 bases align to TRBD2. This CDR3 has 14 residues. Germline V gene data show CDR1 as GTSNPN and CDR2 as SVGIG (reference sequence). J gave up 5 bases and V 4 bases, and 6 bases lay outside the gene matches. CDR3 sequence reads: CAWTPGLAHNEQFF. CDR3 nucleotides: TGTGCCTGGACCCCGGGACTAGCCCACAATGAGCAGTTCTTC.

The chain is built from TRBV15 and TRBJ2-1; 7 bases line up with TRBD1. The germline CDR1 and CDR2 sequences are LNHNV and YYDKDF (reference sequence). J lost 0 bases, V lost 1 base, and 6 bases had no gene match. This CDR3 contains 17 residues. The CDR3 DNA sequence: TGTGCCACCAGCAGAGCTTTACAGGGGAGCTCCTACAATGAGCAGTTCTTC. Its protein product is CATSRALQGSSYNEQFF.

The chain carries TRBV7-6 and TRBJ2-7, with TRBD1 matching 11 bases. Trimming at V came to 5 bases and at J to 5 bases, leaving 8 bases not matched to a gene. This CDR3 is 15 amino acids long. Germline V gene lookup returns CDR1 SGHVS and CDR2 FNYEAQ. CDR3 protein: CASSDGQGARNEQYF. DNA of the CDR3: TGTGCCAGCAGCGATGGACAGGGGGCTCGGAACGAGCAGTACTTC.

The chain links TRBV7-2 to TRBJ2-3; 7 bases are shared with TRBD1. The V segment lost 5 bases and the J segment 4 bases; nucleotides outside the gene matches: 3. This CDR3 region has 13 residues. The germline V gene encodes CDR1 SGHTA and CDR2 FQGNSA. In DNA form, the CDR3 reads TGTGCCAGCAGCACTACAGGGGCAGATACGCAGTATTTT. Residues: CASSTTGADTQYF.

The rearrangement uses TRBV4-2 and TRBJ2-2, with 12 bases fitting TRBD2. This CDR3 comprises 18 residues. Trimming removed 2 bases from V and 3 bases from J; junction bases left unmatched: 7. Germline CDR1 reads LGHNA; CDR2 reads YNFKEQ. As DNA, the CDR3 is TGTGCCAGCAGCCAATTGACTAGCGGGAGAGGGGACACCGGGGAGCTGTTTTTT. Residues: CASSQLTSGRGDTGELFF.